This T cell receptor beta chain was identified during a study of Graves' ophthalmopathy and Graves' hyperthyroidism. Study findings and constraints: Among thyroid clonotypes expanded above 0.001 frequency, most also appeared in blood.

Of note for this clonotype: Its antigen is as yet unknown.

V was pared by 0 bases and J by 3 bases, with 12 bases between. The CDR3 has 15 amino acids. CDR1 MNHEY and CDR2 SVGAGI come from the germline V gene. Moderate-to-severe activity, CAS ≥3, NOSPECS ≥4 and duration under 3 months were recorded for donors with ophthalmopathy. If patients had other autoimmune diseases, uncontrolled infections, pregnancy or lactation, they were excluded. RNA transcripts were the template, and TCR beta CDR3 regions were amplified from them. The library came from an HTBI-primed first-round RT-PCR and a second-round multiplex PCR. TCRdb reprocessed the multiplex PCR reads via MiXCR and lists one record per CDR3 protein. The data contain approximately 160,000 distinct CDR3 sequences, around two fifths of them singletons.

The sequence was collected from a woman aged 40 to 50 with Graves' ophthalmopathy. The chain carries TRBV6-5 and TRBJ2-7; weak D call: TRBD2 (5 bases). The specimen was peripheral blood. The CDR3 here is CASSYSGDGFYEQYF. The CDR3 coding sequence is TGTGCCAGCAGTTACTCCGGGGATGGATTCTACGAGCAGTACTTC.